A selection of T cell receptor beta chains follows, all from one sample in a study of CD8+CD57+ T cells in acquired aplastic anemia. TCRdb processed the reads anew with MiXCR; each CDR3 protein has one entry. In the table there are approximately 270,000 distinct CDR3 sequences, roughly half of which are singletons. The sample comprised sorted CD4+, CD8+, or CD8+CD57+ T cells (not recorded which) from PBMCs. Receptors were obtained from a human donor with severe aplastic anemia or a healthy control (not recorded which). Both conserved end residues are part of each CDR3. Each record gives: J gene, V gene, CDR3 protein.

>TRBJ1-1|TRBV7-9
CASSFEGWDTEAFF
>TRBJ1-1|TRBV2
CASRGQGNTEAFF
>TRBJ2-1|TRBV19
CASADNEQFF
>TRBJ1-2|TRBV15
CASSKDRDRVGYTF
>TRBJ1-2|TRBV19
CASSIARGGYTF
>TRBJ2-7|TRBV29-1
CSGAVGQGYEQYF
>TRBJ1-6|TRBV28
CASSASETLGNSPLHF
>TRBJ1-6|TRBV19
CASSIIPGDSPLHF
>TRBJ2-3|TRBV19
CASSKTTTSTDTQYF
>TRBJ1-2|TRBV7-2
CASSLGSGIYGFTF
>TRBJ2-1|TRBV9
CASSRRTSGGAGSSSYNEQFF
>TRBJ2-7|TRBV2
CASSQPTGDYEQYF
>TRBJ1-2|TRBV7-2
CASSFGTGADGYTF
>TRBJ2-1|TRBV7-2
CASSLAGGQFF
>TRBJ2-2|TRBV10-3
CAITKGQNGELFF
>TRBJ1-2|TRBV7-9
CASSIGGPNYGHTF
>TRBJ1-2|TRBV5-6
CASSLAIRLPVDTF
>TRBJ2-5|TRBV20-1
CSARDSLLETQYF
>TRBJ1-3|TRBV7-9
CASRSQGADGNTIYF
>TRBJ2-5|TRBV20-1
CSASGGVQETQYF
>TRBJ1-6|TRBV15
CATSSPLPPHF
>TRBJ1-1|TRBV13
CASSPYRETGGEAFF
>TRBJ1-6|TRBV6-2/TRBV6-3
CASSLDSANSPLHF
>TRBJ1-4|TRBV18
CASSPGADEKLFF
>TRBJ2-6|TRBV2
CASSLTGVGANVLTF
>TRBJ1-3|TRBV19
CASSLSSGNTIYF
>TRBJ2-1|TRBV10-3
CAISESLEYPYNEQFF
>TRBJ2-7|TRBV5-8
CASSFDRRLSTEQYF
>TRBJ1-2|TRBV19
CASNPGGHGYTF
>TRBJ1-1|TRBV27
CASSSRQGANTEAFF
>TRBJ2-1|TRBV10-3
CAISGLGSEQFF
>TRBJ1-6|TRBV10-3
CAISGAGNNSPLHF
>TRBJ2-7|TRBV10-3
CAISESGTDEQYF
>TRBJ2-3|TRBV24-1
CATSDLGLGQDTQYF
>TRBJ2-1|TRBV20-1
CSASWAGGYNEPFF
>TRBJ2-2|TRBV30
CAWSLRGRSTGELFF
>TRBJ1-4|TRBV10-1
CASSTWAEEKLFF
>TRBJ2-7|TRBV10-3
CATRRGYEQYF
>TRBJ2-7|TRBV2
CASSQDRGNSYEQYF
>TRBJ2-5|TRBV29-1
CSVKYRRSTQETQYF
>TRBJ1-1|TRBV29-1
CSVVSENTEAFF
>.|TRBV20-1
CSAPRGGLFGEQYF